One and the same sample provided the 27 T cell receptor beta chains below, sequenced in a study of Ad26.COV2.S vaccination and SARS-CoV-2 variants. Regarding treatment: around 19 received Ad26.COV2.S at low or high dose, single or two shots; 5 received placebo; per-sample allocation not given. After the first vaccine or placebo injection, samples were drawn on day 63. Generated by immunoSEQ multiplex PCR, the TCRdb table keeps only in-frame clones and is missing some. This repertoire shows 300,000 to 400,000 clones, roughly 85% found once; its top ten account for about 3.5%. The source material was peripheral blood, sampled in a trial of Ad26.COV2.S vaccine versus placebo. These receptors were collected from a person aged 18-60 years who received the Ad26.COV2.S COVID-19 vaccine or a placebo.

The CDR3 region has the DNA TGCAGCGTTGAACCAGGCACAAACTATGGCTACACCTTC. Translation gives CSVEPGTNYGYTF. The rearrangement joins TRBV29-1 to TRBJ1-2; D gene ambiguous. The germline CDR1 and CDR2 sequences are SQVTM and ANQGSEA. The CDR3 is made up of 13 amino acids. The V end lost 2 bases, the J end lost 2 bases, and 9 bases lay between the germline ends.

This chain joins TRBV9 and TRBJ1-6; TRBD1 might be the D (5 bases). The germline CDR1 and CDR2 sequences are SGDLS and YYNGEE. This CDR3 spans 15 amino acids. The V and J ends lost 2 bases and 5 bases respectively, with 11 bases between them. CDR3 in amino acids: CASSVLQGNNSPLHF. CDR3 bases: TGTGCCAGCAGCGTTCTCCAGGGAAATAATTCACCCCTCCACTTT.

The rearrangement links TRBV5-3 to TRBJ1-4; D perhaps matches TRBD1 (6 bases). TRBV5-3 qualifies as an ORF whose function is uncertain. The CDR3 contains 16 residues. V dropped 4 bases and J dropped 4 bases, with 17 bases sitting between them. The CDR3 region is CARSVSWTAFNEKLFF. Written as DNA, the CDR3 is TGTGCCAGAAGCGTGAGCTGGACAGCTTTTAATGAAAAACTGTTTTTT.

This chain joins TRBV29-1 and TRBJ2-7; 8 bases match TRBD1. This CDR3 contains 15 residues. Germline V gene sequence: CDR1 SQVTM, CDR2 ANQGSEA. Trimming cost V 7 bases and J 2 bases; bases outside gene matches: 13. CDR3 sequence (DNA): TGCAGCGCACCTCGTCCGGGACAGGAACCCTACGAGCAGTACTTC. Protein product: CSAPRPGQEPYEQYF.

This chain uses TRBV9 with TRBJ2-1; 7 bases match TRBD1. Germline CDR1 reads SGDLS; CDR2 reads YYNGEE. This CDR3 comprises 17 residues. The V and J ends lost 0 bases and 5 bases, in that order; junction bases with no gene match: 11. CDR3 amino acids: CASSVVAGGDMDNEQFF. The DNA for the CDR3 is TGTGCCAGCAGCGTAGTGGCAGGGGGAGACATGGACAATGAGCAGTTCTTC.

The chain has TRBV30 and TRBJ1-2; D unclear. The CDR3 has 14 amino acids. Germline CDR1 GTSNPN, CDR2 SVGIG (reference sequence). Trimming removed 0 bases at V and 4 bases at J, with 12 bases between. The CDR3 region is CAWSVVGLGYGYTF. As DNA, the CDR3 is TGTGCCTGGAGTGTTGTTGGGTTGGGCTATGGCTACACCTTC.

J is TRBJ2-2 and V is TRBV7-2; D remains unclear. CDR1 is SGHTA and CDR2 is FQGNSA in the germline V gene. Trimming removed 5 bases from V and 0 bases from J, with 13 bases in between. CDR3 size: 16 residues. The CDR3 DNA reads TGTGCCAGCAGCCGTTTCCTGGACGCGAACACCGGGGAGCTGTTTTTT. Residues: CASSRFLDANTGELFF.

This chain joins TRBV7-9 and TRBJ2-1; 13 bases line up with TRBD2. The CDR3 loop spans 15 amino acids. Trimming took 3 bases from V and 8 from J; bases not matched to a gene: 4. CDR1 is SEHNR, CDR2 FQNEAQ, per germline (reference sequence). The CDR3 region has the DNA TGTGCCAGCAGCTTCGGGACTAGCGGGACCGATGAGCAGTTCTTC. This sequence encodes CASSFGTSGTDEQFF.

Remarks on this clone: This same CDR3 is encoded by further DNA sequences in the sample. DNA of the CDR3: TGTGCCACCAGTGACCTGTACCAAGAGACCCAGTACTTC. It codes for CATSDLYQETQYF. The gene calls are TRBV24-1 and TRBJ2-5; D gene ambiguous. The CDR3 is 13 amino acids. The germline V gene encodes CDR1 KGHDR and CDR2 SFDVKD. Trimming cost V 4 bases and J 0 bases, with 5 bases left between them.

The rearrangement uses TRBV5-4 and TRBJ2-7, with D perhaps matching TRBD2 (5 bases). This CDR3 spans 14 amino acids. Trimming pared 4 bases from V and 1 base from J, leaving 12 bases between. Germline CDR1 and CDR2: SGHNT and YYREEE (reference sequence). The DNA for the CDR3 is TGTGCCAGCAGCAACGGAGGATCTTCCTACGAGCAGTACTTC. Translating it yields CASSNGGSSYEQYF.

This clone was seen more than once but under ten times. The genes are TRBV19 and TRBJ1-1, with a possible D match to TRBD1 (5 bases). Germline CDR1 is LNHDA and CDR2 is SQIVND (reference sequence). This CDR3 region has 14 residues. V lost 6 bases and J lost 3, with 14 bases in between. CDR3 loop: CASRQNQGDTEAFF. The CDR3 bases are TGTGCCAGTAGACAAAACCAGGGAGACACTGAAGCTTTCTTT.

This chain joins TRBV5-4 and TRBJ2-7, with D tentatively TRBD2 (5 bases). CDR3 length: 17 amino acids. V was cut by 4 bases and J by 3 bases, with 23 bases left in between. Per germline, CDR1 SGHNT and CDR2 YYREEE (reference sequence). CDR3 amino acids: CASSGKGGGKAFYEQYF. In DNA form, the CDR3 reads TGTGCCAGCAGCGGAAAGGGTGGAGGCAAGGCGTTCTACGAGCAGTACTTC.

The rearrangement links TRBV9 to TRBJ1-2, with a possible D match to TRBD1 (5 bases). V was cut by 3 bases and J by 4 bases, with 13 bases left in between. Germline V gives CDR1 SGDLS, CDR2 YYNGEE. This CDR3 spans 14 amino acids. This CDR3 reads CASSGGGSPYGYTF. CDR3 in DNA: TGTGCCAGCAGCGGTGGGGGGAGCCCCTATGGCTACACCTTC.

This clone has only a few counts. V gene TRBV4-1 combines with J gene TRBJ1-1; no clear D gene. Looked up from germline, CDR1 is MGHRA and CDR2 is YSYEKL. The CDR3 sequence is 14 residues long. V gave up 4 bases and J gave up 0 bases, with 9 bases separating them. The CDR3 spells CASSRGPLNTEAFF. The CDR3, as DNA: TGCGCCAGCAGCCGAGGACCCTTGAACACTGAAGCTTTCTTT.

This chain links TRBV20-1 with TRBJ2-1, with D unclear. The CDR3 consists of 11 residues. CDR1 DFQATT and CDR2 SNEGSKA come from the germline V gene (reference sequence). Trimming took 3 bases from V and 7 from J, leaving 7 bases between them. Here the CDR3 DNA reads TGCAGTGCTAGTTTTGGGAATGAGCAGTTCTTC. It translates to CSASFGNEQFF.

The chain is built from TRBV10-3 and TRBJ1-1; 7 bases fit TRBD1. The CDR3 has 15 amino acids. V shed 10 bases and J 0 bases; nucleotides not matched to a gene: 11. Germline CDR1 reads ENHRY; CDR2 reads SYGVKD. The DNA of the CDR3 is TGTGCCAGCGGCAGGTCGGGACAGATGAACACTGAAGCTTTCTTT. Protein sequence: CASGRSGQMNTEAFF.

The CDR3 reads CASSGPGEGNTEAFF. Written as DNA, the CDR3 is TGCGCCAGCAGTGGTCCTGGGGAGGGGAACACTGAAGCTTTCTTT. The V and J genes are TRBV10-1 and TRBJ1-1, with D uncertain. Germline V lookup: CDR1 WNHNN, CDR2 SYGVQD (reference sequence). The V end lost 4 bases, the J end lost 1 base, and 13 bases lay between the germline ends. The CDR3 runs to 15 residues.

The chain employs TRBV6-2 or TRBV6-3 and TRBJ2-6; 7 nucleotides align to TRBD1. The CDR3 sequence is 19 residues long. CDR1 and CDR2 (germline): MNHEY, SVGEGT. Losses at the gene ends were 6 bases for V and 0 bases for J; bases not matched to a gene: 14. This chain's CDR3 is CASSRNTGADISGANVLTF. The CDR3 nucleotides read TGTGCCAGCAGCCGAAATACAGGGGCCGATATCTCTGGGGCCAACGTCCTGACTTTC.

This clone was seen just once. The V gene is TRBV19, the J gene TRBJ2-1; D call uncertain. This CDR3 has 12 residues. V was clipped by 5 bases and J by 7 bases, with 9 bases between them. Germline CDR1 and CDR2: LNHDA and SQIVND (reference sequence). CDR3 in amino acids: CASSPGLNEQFF. CDR3 DNA sequence: TGTGCCAGTAGTCCCGGGTTGAATGAGCAGTTCTTC.

The CDR3 region has the DNA TGTGCCAGCAGTTTATGGCCGGAGAGACGGGATCAGCCCCAGCATTTT. It encodes CASSLWPERRDQPQHF. V is TRBV28 and J is TRBJ1-5; D gene unclear. CDR3 length equals 16 residues. V was pared by 0 bases and J by 5 bases, with 14 bases between. Germline V gives CDR1 MDHEN, CDR2 SYDVKM.

V and J are TRBV7-2 and TRBJ2-2, with D possibly called TRBD1 or TRBD2 (5 bases each). Germline V lookup: CDR1 SGHTA, CDR2 FQGNSA. The CDR3 consists of 15 residues. V lost 1 base to trimming and J lost 10 bases, with 16 bases between them. CDR3 in amino acids: CASSLGSGSGMELFF. The CDR3 coding sequence is TGTGCCAGCAGCTTAGGTTCAGGGTCGGGAATGGAGCTGTTTTTT.

This sequence joins TRBV5-8 and TRBJ2-4, with 9 bases lining up with TRBD2. This CDR3 has 15 residues. V shed 4 bases, J shed 1 base, and the junction held 3 bases outside the gene matches. Looked up from germline, CDR1 is SGHTS and CDR2 is YDEGEE. CDR3 coding DNA: TGTGCCAGCAGCGCCGGGACTAGCGCCAAAAACATTCAGTACTTC. Amino acid sequence: CASSAGTSAKNIQYF. Full variable domain (rest looked up from reference TRBV5-8 and TRBJ2-4): EAGVTQSPTHLIKTRGQQATLRCSPISGHTSVYWYQQALGLGLQFLLWYDEGEERNRGNFPPRFSGRQFPNYSSELNVNALELEDSALYLCASSAGTSAKNIQYFGAGTRLSVL.

The CDR3 DNA follows: TGTGCCAGCAGCCGAGGACAGGAAGAGACCCAGTACTTC. Amino acids: CASSRGQEETQYF. V and J are TRBV9 and TRBJ2-5, with 7 nucleotides matching TRBD1. J lost 3 bases, V lost 4 bases, and 3 bases had no gene match. The CDR3 has 13 amino acids. Looked up from germline, CDR1 is SGDLS and CDR2 is YYNGEE.

This clone has only a few counts. The chain is built from TRBV5-6 and TRBJ2-2; TRBD1 matches 9 bases. V shed 6 bases, J shed 5 bases, and the junction held 8 bases outside the gene matches. The CDR3 runs 15 residues. Germline loops: CDR1 SGHDT, CDR2 YYEEEE. As DNA, the CDR3 is TGTGCCAGCACCTTTTGGACAGGGGCAACCGGGGAGCTGTTTTTT. This codes for CASTFWTGATGELFF.

The chain uses TRBV6-5 and TRBJ2-1; D might be TRBD1 or TRBD2, each matching 6 bases. This CDR3 is 13 amino acids long. CDR1 MNHEY and CDR2 SVGAGI come from the germline V gene. V dropped 0 bases and J dropped 9 bases, with 9 bases sitting between them. The CDR3 DNA reads as TGTGCCAGCAGTTACTCGGGGGGCCGTGAGCAGTTCTTC. Residues: CASSYSGGREQFF.

The chain uses TRBV4-1 and TRBJ2-3; 8 bases are a match to TRBD2. Germline trimming cut 0 bases from V and 6 bases from J; bases unmatched to any gene: 8. In germline, CDR1 is MGHRA, CDR2 YSYEKL. This CDR3 contains 16 residues. As DNA, the CDR3 is TGCGCCAGCAGCCAAGATTTGGCAGCGGGAGTGGATACGCAGTATTTT. It translates to CASSQDLAAGVDTQYF.

The J gene is TRBJ2-1, the V gene TRBV7-2; a weak D match, TRBD1 (7 bases). The germline gives CDR1 SGHTA, CDR2 FQGNSA. The CDR3 covers 16 residues. V dropped 5 bases and J dropped 2 bases, with 16 bases sitting between them. The CDR3: CASSARQGGAYNEQFF. For the CDR3, the DNA is TGTGCCAGCAGCGCCAGACAGGGAGGAGCCTACAATGAGCAGTTCTTC.